This T cell receptor beta chain came from a study of regulatory T cells in long-lasting Graves disease. CDR3 length: 15 residues. Deletions cut 4 bases from V and 2 bases from J, with 12 bases between. Germline CDR1 and CDR2: KGHDR and SFDVKD. This clonotype was counted many times. Libraries of TCR beta came from iRepertoire HTBI primers plus Arm-PCR of CDR3 regions. TCRdb re-called the multiplex PCR reads with MiXCR, one entry per CDR3 protein. The sample lists over 200,000 distinct CDR3 sequences, approximately 20% seen once, with more than 20% in the top ten. Time point meaning: newly diagnosed GD, antithyroid drugs for less than 3 months. PBMCs were the source of the RNA used for TCR sequencing.

Here the sequenced sample was peripheral blood mononuclear cells (PBMCs), taken at new diagnosis, from a patient treated with antithyroid drugs. The V gene is TRBV24-1, the J gene TRBJ2-3; no clear D. This clonotype was obtained from a female donor with Graves disease. CDR3 in amino acids: CATSDPGQNTDTQYF. The CDR3, as DNA: TGTGCCACCAGTGACCCCGGTCAGAACACAGATACGCAGTATTTT.